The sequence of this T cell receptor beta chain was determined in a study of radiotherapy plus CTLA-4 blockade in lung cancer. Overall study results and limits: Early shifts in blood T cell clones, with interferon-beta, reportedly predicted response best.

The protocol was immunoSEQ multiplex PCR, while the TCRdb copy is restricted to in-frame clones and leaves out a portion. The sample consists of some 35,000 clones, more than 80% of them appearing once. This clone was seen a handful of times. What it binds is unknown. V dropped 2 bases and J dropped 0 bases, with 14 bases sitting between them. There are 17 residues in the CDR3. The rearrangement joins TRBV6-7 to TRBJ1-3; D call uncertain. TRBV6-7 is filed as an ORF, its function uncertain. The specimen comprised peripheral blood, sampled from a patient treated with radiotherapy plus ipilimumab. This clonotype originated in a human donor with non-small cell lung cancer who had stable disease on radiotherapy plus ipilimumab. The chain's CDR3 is CASSYGPPSSSGNTIYF. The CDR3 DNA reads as TGTGCCAGCAGTTACGGCCCCCCTAGTAGCTCTGGAAACACCATATATTTT.